Described below is a single T cell receptor beta chain sequence and its context. Donors came from a validation cohort of some 110 subjects, distinct from the first 666-subject cohort. This sample was taken from a study of cytomegalovirus exposure and HLA in healthy donors. Turning to the study itself: The same platform used for the approximately 700 first-cohort repertoires was also used for the roughly 120 validation repertoires, as a later analysis reported.

The table came from immunoSEQ multiplex PCR; TCRdb's copy has only in-frame clones and leaves some out. The profile covers 73,000 or so clones, with approximately 94% appearing a single time and roughly 3.2% taken by the ten largest. Germline V CDR1 and CDR2: MNHNS, SASEGT. J was trimmed by 5 bases and V by 4 bases; bases with no gene match: 3. The CDR3 sequence is 14 residues long. This TCR was sampled from a woman under 30 in good health and CMV-seropositive. The source material was PBMCs. The V gene is TRBV6-1, the J gene TRBJ2-5; TRBD2 agrees at 11 bases. The CDR3 bases are TGTGCCAGCAGTGCCTCTAGCGGGGGGGAGACCCAGTACTTC. Translating it yields CASSASSGGETQYF.